The 7 T cell receptor beta chains in this list originate from one sample, sequenced in a study of blood T cell repertoires in COVID-19. The method was immunoSEQ multiplex PCR; TCRdb's version includes in-frame clones alone and lacks a portion of them. The data contain some 400,000 clones, around 89% of them seen just once; the ten biggest clones take up roughly 1.1%. The sequencing input was PBMCs or T cells enriched from blood (not recorded which). Receptor source: a man aged 30-40 years who had recovered from COVID-19.

The CDR3 is CASYVSLRNTGELFF. Written as DNA, the CDR3 is TGCGCCAGCTACGTTTCGTTGAGGAACACCGGGGAGCTGTTTTTT. V usage is TRBV5-1 and J usage is TRBJ2-2; D ambiguous. This CDR3 is 15 amino acids long. Germline CDR1 and CDR2: SGHRS and YFSETQ. The germline V and J ends were trimmed by 7 bases and 1 base, with 14 bases remaining between them. Complete variable domain (other parts from reference TRBV5-1 and TRBJ2-2): KAGVTQTPRYLIKTRGQQVTLSCSPISGHRSVSWYQQTPGQGLQFLFEYFSETQRNKGNFPGRFSGRQFSNSRSEMNVSTLELGDSALYLCASYVSLRNTGELFFGEGSRLTVL.

This chain links TRBV5-4 with TRBJ1-2; TRBD1 agrees at 10 bases. This CDR3 region has 13 residues. V shed 6 bases and J 7 bases; nucleotides not matched to a gene: 6. Germline CDR1 is SGHNT and CDR2 is YYREEE (reference sequence). The CDR3 region is CASIRTGGSGYTF. CDR3 DNA: TGTGCCAGCATCAGGACAGGGGGGAGTGGCTACACCTTC.

V usage is TRBV19 and J usage is TRBJ2-2; a weak D match, TRBD2 (6 bases). Germline V gene lookup returns CDR1 LNHDA and CDR2 SQIVND (reference sequence). The CDR3 is 14 residues long. The germline V and J ends were trimmed by 10 bases and 6 bases, with 18 bases remaining between them. For the CDR3, the DNA is TGTGCCACCCGGTGGGGGGTTGGGGCCGGGGAGCTGTTTTTT. It specifies CATRWGVGAGELFF.

J is TRBJ2-2 and V is TRBV10-3, with TRBD1 identical over 8 bases. Germline V lookup: CDR1 ENHRY, CDR2 SYGVKD. The CDR3 runs 15 residues. The V gene end was trimmed by 6 bases and the J gene end by 4 bases; junction bases not matched to a gene: 7. DNA of the CDR3: TGTGCCATCAGCGGGACAGGCGGTCGCACCGGGGAGCTGTTTTTT. Protein sequence: CAISGTGGRTGELFF.

V gene TRBV30 combines with J gene TRBJ2-7, with D maybe TRBD1 (5 bases). V was shortened by 8 bases and J by 2 bases, with 10 bases between the two germline ends. This CDR3 region has 11 residues. Per germline, CDR1 GTSNPN and CDR2 SVGIG (reference sequence). In DNA, the CDR3 is TGTGCCCGTACAGGAGCCTACGAGCAGTACTTC. Its translation is CARTGAYEQYF.

The chain is built from TRBV10-3 and TRBJ1-2; D not certain. The CDR3 is 13 residues long. Trimming stripped 2 bases from V and 4 bases from J, with 8 bases between. Looked up from germline, CDR1 is ENHRY and CDR2 is SYGVKD. The CDR3 DNA follows: TGTGCCATCAGTGAGGCGGAGATCTATGGCTACACCTTC. It translates to CAISEAEIYGYTF.

The chain's CDR3 is CASSLVEAFF. DNA for the CDR3: TGTGCCAGTTCCCTAGTTGAAGCTTTCTTT. The rearrangement links TRBV12-3 or TRBV12-4 to TRBJ1-1; D uncertain. V dropped 9 bases and J dropped 7 bases, with 9 bases sitting between them. The CDR3 has 10 amino acids.